This T cell receptor beta chain was found in a study of human T cells and chemical hapten exposure (dated by TCRdb to the early 2020s). Regarding the study in general: For sensitization, 2% DPC in acetone was applied to an approximately 2 cm by approximately 2 cm area of upper inner arm skin. Blood for TCR sequencing was provided by twenty-nine alopecia patients at one to four time points (pre-sensitization, 2, 6 and 24 weeks). In alopecia patients, the study followed how the peripheral blood TCR repertoire changed in vivo over primary and secondary sensitization to diphenylcyclopropenone (DPC), a hapten. Blood samples were taken from patients before sensitization (week 0) and at 2, 6 and about 24 weeks after DPC sensitization. Weekly therapeutic DPC doses were additionally applied to the scalp of patients throughout the approximately 25-week study period. Patch testing was performed on the upper back with Finn chambers containing 0.01% DPC, and the patch tests were scored after 6 days according to International Contact Dermatitis Research Group standards. Alopecia areata with under or over 50% scalp involvement, alopecia totalis and alopecia universalis were represented in the patient cohort, which was mostly female. The libraries were sequenced as a pool, and the TCR yield per sample differed mostly because of small variations in library volumes within the pool.

Receptor amplification or capture employed RACE. Sequencing used a NextSeq 500. Library preparation attached unique molecular identifiers to individual cDNA molecules for quantitative, reproducible TCR counting. From each blood RNA sample, both TCR alpha and TCR beta chains were sequenced. The authors' analysis ran thus. The median number of TCRs per sample was 95,638, ranging from about 20,000 to 690,600. The Decombinator software suite was used to annotate the V, J and CDR3 of the TCR reads. To make PS versus PT1 abundance plots, every sample was subsampled to the same number of TCRs (28,000). TCRs were defined as expanded if absent before sensitization and observed at least eight times at the 2-week time point. TCRdb's own reprocessing of the public reads used fastp at Q25 and MiXCR and kept productive beta chains. Rows with a matching CDR3 protein are joined into one entry that keeps the most common DNA and genes. These V and J calls are TCRdb output, not the study's own analysis. This sample holds 150,000 to 200,000 distinct CDR3 sequences; about a fifth were observed only once. Approximately 6.7% of the sample is taken by the ten largest.

On this clonotype: Its antigen is currently not known. Base qualities are not recorded, but no much larger clone differs from it by a single base.

The CDR3 has 13 amino acids, counting the end cysteine and phenylalanine. The kept DNA is CDR3 alone, 39 bases in frame from the first base. Trimming removed 6 bases from V and 4 bases from J, leaving 12 bases between the germline ends. Broad study findings and their caveats: Expanded TCRs formed significantly more large CDR3 similarity clusters than pre-sensitization or healthy control sets, consistent with antigen-driven responses. A positive correlation was found between the number of PT1 expanded TCRs and patch test score, with significance reached at thresholds 8, 16 and 32 but not 4. DPC sensitization did not change how many TCRs were above 1 in 1000 frequency, and no evidence was found of alterations in global repertoire structure. Because all patients had alopecia, a presumed autoimmune disease, the immune response of the patients might differ from that of healthy individuals. Repeated subsampling changed both the strength of the expansion versus patch-test correlation and the threshold at which the correlation became significant.

Explained via the paper, the time point label denotes: patch test 1, 2 weeks after DPC sensitization. Read against the paper, the sample's treatment or condition label means: therapeutic diphenylcyclopropenone sensitization with weekly scalp DPC. At each patch-test visit, blood was drawn before the patch test was applied. Patients were eligible if aged 18 to 70, diagnosed with alopecia and judged suitable for DPC therapy, and pregnant patients were excluded. Total RNA was extracted from unfractionated whole blood that had been collected in Tempus Blood RNA tubes. The source is a woman aged 50 to 60 with alopecia areata. Some clones in this sample may be carry-over from other donors' samples. This sample comprised whole blood, obtained in connection with sensitization to the hapten diphenylcyclopropenone (DPC). The chain couples TRBV12-3 or TRBV12-4 to TRBJ2-5; the D gene is perhaps TRBD1 or TRBD2, each of them matching over 5 bases. The CDR3 corresponds to CASRPGRRETQYF. The sequenced DNA is TGTGCCAGCAGGCCGGGACGCAGAGAGACCCAGTACTTC.